Below, one T cell receptor beta chain is given with its context. The data stem from a study of shared clonotypes between healthy human individuals. Background on the study: Researchers drew samples from a couple of women and a few men aged 18 to 49.

Measured with immunoSEQ multiplex PCR; TCRdb has only the in-frame clones, and not every one. The data show 1 million to 1.2 million clones, around 77% seen once. Germline-derived CDR1 and CDR2 are SGHTA and FQGNSA. The CDR3 spans 13 residues. V was pared by 4 bases and J by 6 bases, with 12 bases between. This sequence was found in a man aged 18 to 29 in good health. Some clones in this sample may be carry-over from other donors' samples. The chain links TRBV7-2 to TRBJ2-5; D remains unclear. The sequencing sample was made of memory CD4+ T cells from PBMCs. The subset denotes: CD45RA-negative fraction. The CDR3 loop is CASSYDPRKTQYF. The CDR3 DNA follows: TGTGCCAGCAGCTATGACCCGCGGAAGACCCAGTACTTC.